Listed below are T cell receptor beta chains from one sample, sequenced in a study of cytomegalovirus exposure and HLA in healthy donors. Sequencing was performed with immunoSEQ multiplex PCR; in TCRdb, only in-frame clones are kept and a portion is missing. The sample contains under 130,000 clones, 69% of which appear only once. The sample was PBMCs. The receptors here all came from a man aged 30 to 45 in good health and CMV-seronegative. CDR3s include the opening cysteine and the closing phenylalanine or tryptophan. Fields, in order: J gene, V gene, D gene, clone size, CDR3 DNA, CDR3 protein. D genes are given only for firm matches. Some rows have no size entry. The others give once, few or many, or a class for an expanded clone.

TRBJ2-3,TRBV11-3,TRBD2,few,TGTGCCAGCAGCCACCATAGCGGGAGCGGGACAGATACGCAGTATTTT,CASSHHSGSGTDTQYF
TRBJ1-5,TRBV7-2,.,.,TGTGCCAGCAGCTTAGGGCTGATCGGGGATCAGCCCCAGCATTTT,CASSLGLIGDQPQHF
TRBJ1-6,TRBV15,.,.,TGTGCCACCGGCAGGCGGTCGGGTTCACCCCTCCACTTT,CATGRRSGSPLHF
TRBJ2-1,TRBV9,TRBD2,.,TGTGCCAGCAGCGTAGTTCCCCGGACTAGCGGGAGGGCCTCATCCAATGAGCAGTTCTTC,CASSVVPRTSGRASSNEQFF
TRBJ2-1,TRBV4-1,TRBD2,few,TGCGCCAGCAGCCAAGATTGGGGCGGGAGAAATGAGCAGTTCTTC,CASSQDWGGRNEQFF
TRBJ2-1,TRBV28,.,.,TGTGCCAGCAGTTTGGGGGGTGGGGCTTCGGAGCAGTTCTTC,CASSLGGGASEQFF
TRBJ1-3,TRBV13,.,few,TGTGCCAGCAGCACCCGGACAGGAAACACCATATATTTT,CASSTRTGNTIYF
TRBJ2-1,TRBV14,.,.,TGTGCCAGCAGCTACAAAGGGGGGGATTACAATGAGCAGTTCTTC,CASSYKGGDYNEQFF
TRBJ1-2,TRBV7-9,.,once,TGTGCCAGCTCACAGCTTAACTATGGCTACACCTTC,CASSQLNYGYTF
TRBJ2-5,TRBV6-4,TRBD2,.,TGTGCCAGCAGAAGACTAGCGGGAGGGCCAGAAGAGACCCAGTACTTC,CASRRLAGGPEETQYF
TRBJ2-5,TRBV28,.,.,TGTGCCAGCAGTCCTCGCGGGGGCGCGGAGACCCAGTACTTC,CASSPRGGAETQYF
TRBJ2-1,TRBV5-1,.,.,TGCGCCAGCAGCTTGGCCGGGAGCGGGTACAATGAGCAGTTCTTC,CASSLAGSGYNEQFF
TRBJ1-5,TRBV5-1,.,.,TGCGCCAGCAGCCCCGGGGAGGGGAAGCCCCAGCATTTT,CASSPGEGKPQHF
TRBJ1-2,TRBV28,.,.,TGTGCCGGGGGGGCCGGATCCTATGGCTACACCTTC,CAGGAGSYGYTF
TRBJ2-1,TRBV27,.,.,TGTGCCAGCAGTTTATCGGCAGGGGAGTGGGATGAGCAGTTCTTC,CASSLSAGEWDEQFF
TRBJ2-3,TRBV5-4,TRBD1,.,TGTGCCAGCTCCGGACAGGGGAGGGCAGATACGCAGTATTTT,CASSGQGRADTQYF
TRBJ1-1,TRBV19,.,.,TGTGCCAGCTGTACTCCCCTGGGCGAACACCCGAACACTGAAGCTTTCTTT,CASCTPLGEHPNTEAFF
TRBJ2-3,TRBV2,.,.,TGTGCCACCCGCAGAGGGGTAGCGGGCACAGATACGCAGTATTTT,CATRRGVAGTDTQYF
TRBJ2-5,TRBV7-3,TRBD2,.,TGTGCCAGCAGCCCTGGGGGCGGGAGGAGGGGAGAGACCCAGTACTTC,CASSPGGGRRGETQYF
TRBJ2-1,TRBV5-1,TRBD2,.,TGCGCCAGCAGCTTACTAGCGGGAGTCGTCTCCTACAATGAGCAGTTCTTC,CASSLLAGVVSYNEQFF
TRBJ2-5,TRBV28,.,.,TGTGCCAGCAGTTTCGGGCAGGGAAGTTCGGAGACCCAGTACTTC,CASSFGQGSSETQYF
TRBJ1-2,TRBV11-2,.,.,TGTGCCAGCAGCTTAGACTTCATCGGGGGATATGGCTACACCTTC,CASSLDFIGGYGYTF
TRBJ2-1,TRBV30,TRBD1,.,TGTGCCTGGAGTGTATGGACAGGCTACAATGAGCAGTTCTTC,CAWSVWTGYNEQFF
TRBJ2-1,TRBV11-2,TRBD1,few,TGTGCCAGCAGCTTTACGGGACAGGGGGCGAAGTTCTTC,CASSFTGQGAKFF
TRBJ1-2,TRBV15,.,.,TGTGCCACCAGCAGAACACTGGACAGCCTCCCATCATACCAATATGGCTACACCTTC,CATSRTLDSLPSYQYGYTF
TRBJ2-6,TRBV6-5,TRBD1,few,TGTGCCAGCAGTTGGGACAGCTCTGGGGCCAACGTCCTGACTTTC,CASSWDSSGANVLTF
TRBJ2-2,TRBV6-4,.,.,TGTGCCAGCAGTCCCCAGGGAGGCTACACCGGGGAGCTGTTTTTT,CASSPQGGYTGELFF
TRBJ2-7,TRBV7-2,.,few,TGTGCCAGCAGCGCCTCGGGAACAGGGCTCTACGAGCAGTACTTC,CASSASGTGLYEQYF
TRBJ1-2,TRBV2,TRBD1,few,TGTGCCAGCAGATCGACAGGGAATGGCTACACCTTC,CASRSTGNGYTF